This T cell receptor (beta chain) is from a study of T cell responses to AZD1222 COVID-19 vaccine. Overall study results and limits: Without day 14 samples, only post-peak T cell repertoires were studied. Epitopes outside B.1.351 and B.1.1.7 mutated regions reportedly drew nearly half of spike TCRs. Increased Spike-specific TCR breadth and depth were observed after two AZD1222 doses. Spike-spanning, vaccine-associated CD4 TCRs were dominant at 160-218 and 743-854.

CDR3 size: 17 residues. From germline, CDR1 is SGHRS and CDR2 YFSETQ. Trimming stripped 9 bases from V and 6 bases from J, with 30 bases between. Note on this clone: Its antigen is unidentified.

TCRdb keeps only in-frame clones here, not all; method: immunoSEQ multiplex PCR. The sample has under 150,000 clones, over 85% seen once. The chain is built from TRBV5-1 and TRBJ1-2; D might be TRBD1 (6 bases). The sample here was peripheral blood, taken on day 0 of AZD1222 vaccination. This receptor was identified in an adult in good health. The CDR3: CATKGTTTLGRYDGYTF. Written as DNA, the CDR3 is TGCGCCACCAAAGGGACAACGACCCTGGGGCGCTATGATGGCTACACCTTC.